Sequencing of this T cell receptor (beta chain) was carried out in a study of cytotoxic CD8 clonotypes in ibrutinib-treated CLL. Germline assignment: CDR1 LNHDA and CDR2 SQIVND (reference sequence). The CDR3 loop spans 15 amino acids. The V gene lost 4 bases and the J gene lost 3 bases, with 16 bases spanning the gap. Here immunoSEQ multiplex PCR was the method, and the copy in TCRdb shows in-frame clones only, minus some. Counted here are tens of thousands of clones, roughly two thirds occurring once; the ten biggest clones make up roughly 13%. This sequence joins TRBV19 and TRBJ2-7; perhaps TRBD1 as D (6 bases). The sequence was collected from a human donor with chronic lymphocytic leukemia. The input for sequencing was PBMCs, taken after 12 months of ibrutinib treatment. Here the CDR3 DNA reads TGTGCCAGTAGTACTTACAGGGTCCATGTCTACGAGCAGTACTTC. Amino acid sequence: CASSTYRVHVYEQYF.